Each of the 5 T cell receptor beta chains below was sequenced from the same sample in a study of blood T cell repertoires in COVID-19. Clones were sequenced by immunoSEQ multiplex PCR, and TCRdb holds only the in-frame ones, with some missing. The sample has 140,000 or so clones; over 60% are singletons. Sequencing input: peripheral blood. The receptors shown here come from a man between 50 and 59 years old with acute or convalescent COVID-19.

CDR3 residues: CASSETSGWANEKLFF. As DNA, the CDR3 is TGTGCCAGCAGCGAGACTTCAGGGTGGGCTAATGAAAAACTGTTTTTT. This rearrangement joins TRBV7-8 to TRBJ1-4; D is perhaps TRBD1 (5 bases). V dropped 5 bases and J dropped 3 bases, with 16 bases sitting between them. The CDR3 extends over 16 amino acids. Germline CDR1 SGHVS, CDR2 FQNEAQ.

Written as DNA, the CDR3 is TGTGCCAGCCGAGACAGTAACACTGAAGCTTTCTTT. Translation: CASRDSNTEAFF. The chain recombines TRBV28 with TRBJ1-1; a possible D gene is TRBD1 (5 bases). The CDR3 sequence is 12 residues long. Trimming shortened V by 8 bases and J by 2 bases, and 9 bases separated the two germline ends. Germline V lookup: CDR1 MDHEN, CDR2 SYDVKM.

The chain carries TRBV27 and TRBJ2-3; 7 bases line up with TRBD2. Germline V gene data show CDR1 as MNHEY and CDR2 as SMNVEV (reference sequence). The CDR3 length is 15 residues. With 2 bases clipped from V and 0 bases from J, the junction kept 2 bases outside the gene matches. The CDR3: CASSLRLASTDTQYF. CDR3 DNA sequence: TGTGCCAGCAGTTTAAGACTAGCTAGCACAGATACGCAGTATTTT.

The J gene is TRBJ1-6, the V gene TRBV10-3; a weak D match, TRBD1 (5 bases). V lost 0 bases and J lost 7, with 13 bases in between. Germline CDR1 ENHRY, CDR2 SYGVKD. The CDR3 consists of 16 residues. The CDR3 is CAISESARVPNSPLHF. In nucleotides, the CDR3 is TGTGCCATCAGTGAGTCGGCCAGGGTGCCCAATTCACCCCTCCACTTT.

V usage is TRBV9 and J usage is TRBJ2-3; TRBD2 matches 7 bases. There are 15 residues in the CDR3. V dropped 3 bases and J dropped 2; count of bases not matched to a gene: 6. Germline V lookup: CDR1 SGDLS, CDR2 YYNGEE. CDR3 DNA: TGTGCCAGCAGCGACCGGGGGGTTACCACAGATACGCAGTATTTT. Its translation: CASSDRGVTTDTQYF.